This TCR beta chain emerged from a study of graft-versus-host responses after intestinal transplantation. This CDR3 region has 15 residues. CDR1 is SNHLY, CDR2 FYNNEI, per germline. On this clone: Its specificity is unknown.

This table comes from immunoSEQ multiplex PCR, and its TCRdb copy is limited to in-frame clones, with some not included. The sample gives about 99,000 clones, roughly 92% of which show up once; about 0.062% is in the top ten. Study observations and caveats: Marrow from the recipient contained GvH clones, some of which had appeared first in ileum or blood. An association linked early post-transplant HvG declines with peak circulating GvH clone levels.

This TCR derives from a human donor who was the organ donor for an intestinal transplant. This specimen was unstimulated CD8+ T cells sorted from spleen or lymph node cells, taken before transplant. This rearrangement joins TRBV2 to TRBJ2-5; 9 positions match TRBD1. The better agreement between TRBJ2-7 and the DNA end casts doubt on the J call. CDR3 amino acids: CASSELQGARYEQYF. In DNA, the CDR3 is TGTGCCAGCAGTGAGTTACAGGGGGCTCGGTACGAGCAGTACTTC.